This T cell receptor beta chain was retrieved from a study of PD-L1 blockade in urothelial cancer. Noted time point: peripheral blood 6 weeks after treatment start. The V end was cut by 6 bases, the J end by 1 base, with 6 bases between. The CDR3 is 11 amino acids. CDR1 and CDR2 (germline): DFQATT, SNEGSKA (reference sequence). Here immunoSEQ multiplex PCR was the method, and the copy in TCRdb shows in-frame clones only, minus some. The sample has 95,000 to 130,000 clones, 75% to 90% seen once. The TCR was taken from a man in his sixties with urothelial cancer. This specimen was PBMCs, taken around atezolizumab (anti-PD-L1) treatment. This chain joins TRBV20-1 and TRBJ2-5, with unresolved D. The CDR3 coding sequence is TGCAGTGCGACACCCCAAGAGACCCAGTACTTC. Translating gives CSATPQETQYF.